These 32 T cell receptor beta chains were sequenced from one sample in a study of post-analysis software for immune sequencing data. No antigen has been assigned to these receptors. Study-level points and caveats: Patients had higher frequencies than controls of roughly five TRBV segments, including TRBV5-6, TRBV5-1 and TRBV20-1.

Included in the TCR beta cDNA libraries were unique molecular identifiers. TCRdb re-called the PCR reads with MiXCR, one entry per CDR3 protein. Of roughly 600,000 distinct CDR3 sequences in the sample, around 47% were seen once. The sample was blood. These receptors were taken from a girl aged 5 to 17 with multiple sclerosis.

V is TRBV20-1 and J is TRBJ2-1; perhaps TRBD2 as D (5 bases). The V and J ends lost 3 bases and 9 bases respectively, with 18 bases between them. Looked up from germline, CDR1 is DFQATT and CDR2 is SNEGSKA (reference sequence). The CDR3 has 14 amino acids. The CDR3 bases are TGCAGTGCTAGTGGGCTAGCCAGGCTAAGTGAGCAGTTCTTC. Translating gives CSASGLARLSEQFF.

In the case of this clonotype: A read error is possible here, since a much larger clone lies one base away. V is TRBV5-1 and J is TRBJ2-7, with unresolved D. This CDR3 contains 14 residues. Germline V CDR1 and CDR2: SGHRS, YFSETQ. CDR3 bases: TGCGCCAGCAGCTCGAATGACGGATCCTACGAGCAGCACTTC. Translated: CASSSNDGSYEQHF. Full variable domain (remainder filled in from reference TRBV5-1 and TRBJ2-7): KAGVTQTPRYLIKTRGQQVTLSCSPISGHRSVSWYQQTPGQGLQFLFEYFSETQRNKGNFPGRFSGRQFSNSRSEMNVSTLELGDSALYLCASSSNDGSYEQHFGPGTRLTVT.

This clonotype was detected once. This chain links TRBV7-2 with TRBJ1-4; TRBD1 might be the D (6 bases). The V gene lost 5 bases and the J gene lost 13 bases, with 14 bases spanning the gap. The length of the CDR3 is 12 residues. CDR1 and CDR2 (germline): SGHTA, FQGNSA. The CDR3 is CASSQLGQLLFF. In nucleotides, the CDR3 is TGTGCCAGCAGCCAACTAGGACAGTTACTGTTTTTT.

This clonotype was recorded a few times. The V call is TRBV29-1, the J call TRBJ2-7, with D possibly being TRBD1 or TRBD2 (5 bases each). V was pared by 7 bases and J by 3 bases, with 13 bases between. CDR1 and CDR2 (germline): SQVTM, ANQGSEA. This CDR3 has 12 amino acids. The DNA of the CDR3 is TGCAGCGGCCGGGACCTGGGCTACGAGCAGTACTTC. This codes for CSGRDLGYEQYF.

For this clonotype: Germline is not matched at one junction end, which may reflect a read error. The rearrangement joins TRBV5-1 to TRBJ2-1, with D perhaps matching TRBD2 (6 bases). The CDR3 totals 15 residues. CDR1 is SGHRS and CDR2 is YFSETQ in the germline V gene. This chain's CDR3 is CANSSTWGLYNEQFF. The CDR3, as DNA: TGCGCCAACAGCTCAACCTGGGGACTCTACAATGAGCAGTTCTTC.

The sample holds a few counts of this clonotype. CDR3 amino acids: CASSPGVSGYNEQFF. The CDR3, as DNA: TGTGCCAGCAGTCCAGGGGTTAGCGGCTACAATGAGCAGTTCTTC. This chain uses TRBV27 with TRBJ2-1, with D possibly called TRBD1 or TRBD2 (6 bases each). This CDR3 has 15 amino acids. Germline CDR1 MNHEY, CDR2 SMNVEV (reference sequence). V lost 5 bases and J lost 3, with 14 bases in between.

This clonotype was recorded once. The chain links TRBV20-1 to TRBJ1-2, with no clear D. Germline V gene lookup returns CDR1 DFQATT and CDR2 SNEGSKA (reference sequence). The CDR3 extends over 11 amino acids. The CDR3 here is CALAGNYGYTF. CDR3 sequence (DNA): TGCGCCCTAGCCGGGAACTATGGCTACACCTTC.

The chain couples TRBV10-3 to TRBJ2-1; 10 bases are a match to TRBD1. This CDR3 is built from 16 residues. CDR1 and CDR2 from the germline V gene are ENHRY and SYGVKD. J gave up 5 bases and V 5 bases, and 9 bases lay outside the gene matches. The CDR3 is CAISSGQGGFDNEQFF. The CDR3, as DNA: TGTGCCATCAGTTCCGGACAGGGGGGATTTGACAATGAGCAGTTCTTC.

This clonotype was seen only a few times. The chain uses TRBV6-5 and TRBJ2-5, with 7 bases identical to TRBD1. Looked up from germline, CDR1 is MNHEY and CDR2 is SVGAGI. The CDR3 covers 14 residues. With V trimmed by 2 bases and J by 1 base, 1 base remained unmatched. CDR3 protein: CASSYGTVQETQYF. The CDR3 DNA reads TGTGCCAGCAGTTACGGGACAGTCCAAGAGACCCAGTACTTC.

This clonotype has just a few counts. The gene calls are TRBV11-2 and TRBJ1-2; 7 bases are a match to TRBD1. The ends lost 5 bases at V and 5 bases at J; junction bases unmatched: 8. Germline values: CDR1 SGHAT, CDR2 FQNNGV. This CDR3 spans 14 amino acids. CDR3 amino acids: CASSQGGQAYGYTF. The CDR3 region has the DNA TGTGCCAGCAGCCAGGGAGGACAGGCATATGGCTACACCTTC.

This chain uses TRBV5-6 with TRBJ2-7, with unresolved D. Germline V gene lookup returns CDR1 SGHDT and CDR2 YYEEEE. This CDR3 is 13 amino acids long. V gave up 3 bases and J gave up 5 bases, with 12 bases separating them. The CDR3 here is CASSSRGVHEQYF. In DNA form, the CDR3 reads TGTGCCAGCAGCTCTAGAGGTGTCCACGAGCAGTACTTC.

In this sample, this clonotype turned up a few times. The chain uses TRBV12-3 or TRBV12-4 and TRBJ2-3, with 7 positions matching TRBD1. Trimming took 1 base from V and 0 from J; bases not matched to a gene: 1. This CDR3 region has 15 residues. The CDR3 coding sequence is TGTGCCAGCAGTTTAGTGACAGGGAGCACAGATACGCAGTATTTT. Protein sequence: CASSLVTGSTDTQYF.

This chain connects TRBV20-1 to TRBJ2-7; tentative D call: TRBD2 (5 bases). The ends were cut back, 7 bases at V and 0 bases at J, with 10 bases in the middle. CDR1 and CDR2 (germline): DFQATT, SNEGSKA (reference sequence). The CDR3 covers 12 residues. The CDR3 DNA reads TGCAGTGGCTCCCGGGACTCCTACGAGCAGTACTTC. Translation gives CSGSRDSYEQYF.

The chain links TRBV18 to TRBJ2-1, with D unresolved. The germline V and J ends were trimmed by 2 bases and 7 bases, with 6 bases remaining between them. CDR3 length: 12 amino acids. Germline CDR1 reads KGHSH; CDR2 reads LQKENI. The CDR3 DNA is TGTGCCAGCTCACCAAACCGGAATGAGCAGTTCTTC. Its translation is CASSPNRNEQFF.

The chain carries TRBV14 and TRBJ1-5; D is unresolved. Germline loops: CDR1 SGHDN, CDR2 FVKESK. The V and J ends lost 4 bases and 3 bases respectively, with 10 bases between them. The CDR3 runs 14 residues. As DNA, the CDR3 is TGTGCCAGCAGCCGGGGAGGGCCCAATCAGCCCCAGCATTTT. It yields the protein CASSRGGPNQPQHF.

This clonotype was seen a few times. The chain combines TRBV6-5 with TRBJ2-3; 12 bases match TRBD2. Per the germline V gene, CDR1 is MNHEY and CDR2 is SVGAGI. The CDR3 is made up of 15 amino acids. After removal of 5 bases from V and 5 bases from J, the junction contained 5 bases not matched to a gene. For the CDR3, the DNA is TGTGCCAGCAGTCAGGAGGGACTAGCGGGAGATACGCAGTATTTT. Translating it yields CASSQEGLAGDTQYF.

This clonotype turned up a few times. This chain links TRBV20-1 with TRBJ1-6, with 10 nucleotides matching TRBD1. CDR1 and CDR2 from the germline V gene are DFQATT and SNEGSKA (reference sequence). V lost 6 bases to trimming and J lost 9 bases; unmatched junction nucleotides: 8. There are 14 residues in the CDR3. In nucleotides, the CDR3 is TGCAGTGCCCCTGAGACAGGGGGCGGTTCACCCCTCCACTTT. Its translation is CSAPETGGGSPLHF.

This clonotype was observed at least ten times. The chain couples TRBV7-8 to TRBJ2-7; 7 bases align to TRBD2. The CDR3 length is 15 residues. The germline V gene has CDR1 SGHVS and CDR2 FQNEAQ. Trimming at V came to 5 bases and at J to 0 bases, leaving 7 bases not matched to a gene. The CDR3 region is CASSPLLAVSYEQYF. CDR3 in DNA: TGTGCCAGCAGCCCCCTGCTAGCGGTCTCCTACGAGCAGTACTTC.

The J gene is TRBJ2-1, the V gene TRBV5-1; 12 bases line up with TRBD1. There are 17 residues in the CDR3. The V segment lost 4 bases and the J segment 6 bases; nucleotides outside the gene matches: 11. Germline values: CDR1 SGHRS, CDR2 YFSETQ. CDR3 in DNA: TGCGCCAGCAGCCCGGGACAGGGGGCGAATGTAGGCAATGAGCAGTTCTTC. It translates to CASSPGQGANVGNEQFF.

Worth noting for this clonotype: At one end the junction does not follow the germline gene, possibly because of a read error. This chain links TRBV12-3 or TRBV12-4 with TRBJ1-4, with 7 bases that match TRBD1. This CDR3 contains 15 residues. Here the CDR3 reads CASSPSGTDHEKLFF. DNA of the CDR3: TGTGCCAGCAGTCCCTCCGGGACAGACCATGAGAAACTGTTTTTT.

The chain combines TRBV6-5 with TRBJ2-7, with D possibly being TRBD2 (6 bases). CDR3 size: 13 residues. V gave up 0 bases and J gave up 3 bases, with 6 bases separating them. From germline, CDR1 is MNHEY and CDR2 SVGAGI. CDR3: CASSYSTSYEQYF. The CDR3 DNA reads TGTGCCAGCAGTTACTCGACTAGCTACGAGCAGTACTTC.

V usage is TRBV11-3 and J usage is TRBJ2-1; 8 positions agree with TRBD2. The CDR3 extends over 11 amino acids. Losses at the gene ends were 6 bases for V and 14 bases for J; bases not matched to a gene: 6. The V gene's germline CDR1 is SGHNT and CDR2 YENEEA. CDR3 coding DNA: TGTGCCAGCAGTAGTAGCGGGGTGGAGTTCTTC. Its translation is CASSSSGVEFF.

This chain links TRBV7-2 with TRBJ2-1; no reliable D call. CDR1 and CDR2 from the germline V gene are SGHTA and FQGNSA. This CDR3 has 12 residues. Trimming took 6 bases from V and 13 from J, leaving 16 bases between them. The CDR3 DNA reads as TGTGCCAGCAGTTTCCGGACCCCAATCCAGTTCTTC. It codes for CASSFRTPIQFF.

In its sample, this clonotype was seen many times. The chain couples TRBV11-2 to TRBJ1-2; a weak D match, TRBD1 (5 bases). Germline V gene sequence: CDR1 SGHAT, CDR2 FQNNGV. Trimming took 0 bases from V and 6 from J, leaving 11 bases between them. The CDR3 contains 14 residues. The DNA for the CDR3 is TGTGCCAGCAGCTTAGAACGGGGGACCGATGGCTACACCTTC. Its translation is CASSLERGTDGYTF.

This sequence joins TRBV6-6 and TRBJ1-6, with D maybe TRBD1 (5 bases). Germline lookup yields CDR1 MNHNY and CDR2 SVGAGI (reference sequence). The CDR3 is 15 residues long. V was shortened by 0 bases and J by 14 bases, with 17 bases between the two germline ends. The CDR3 nucleotides read TGTGCCAGCAGTTACTCAGGGCAGGGTATTTTGACCCTCCACTTT. Protein product: CASSYSGQGILTLHF.

The chain has TRBV6-1 and TRBJ2-5, with D possibly matching TRBD1 (6 bases). Germline CDR1 MNHNS, CDR2 SASEGT. CDR3 length: 14 amino acids. The V end lost 3 bases, the J end lost 9 bases, and 17 bases lay between the germline ends. For the CDR3, the DNA is TGTGCCAGCAGTGAGGGGTCGGGTCCAGGGGCCCAGTACTTC. It yields the protein CASSEGSGPGAQYF.

This chain joins TRBV6-5 and TRBJ1-4; TRBD1 might be the D (5 bases). The CDR3 covers 11 residues. Germline-derived CDR1 and CDR2 are MNHEY and SVGAGI. V gave up 11 bases and J gave up 5 bases, with 9 bases separating them. CDR3 sequence reads: CAAGLNEKLFF. For the CDR3, the DNA is TGTGCCGCAGGGCTCAATGAAAAACTGTTTTTT.

The CDR3 region has the DNA TGTGCCAGCAGCACACCGACTAGCGGCTTTCACAATGAGCAGTTCTTC. Amino acid sequence: CASSTPTSGFHNEQFF. The chain joins TRBV7-2 to TRBJ2-1; 9 bases align to TRBD2. Unmatched junction bases numbered 10, after V lost 5 bases and J lost 5 bases. The CDR3 sequence is 16 residues long. Germline V gives CDR1 SGHTA, CDR2 FQGNSA.

With respect to this clonotype: A read error may produce the germline difference seen at one junction end. This chain joins TRBV29-1 and TRBJ2-3, with TRBD1 as a possible D gene (5 bases). The CDR3 is 13 residues long. CDR1 is SQVTM and CDR2 is ANQGSEA in the germline V gene. Here the CDR3 DNA reads TGCAGCGCTGGATCGGGTAGCACAGGTACGCAGTATTTT. Translated: CSAGSGSTGTQYF.

This chain connects TRBV24-1 to TRBJ2-1; 9 bases line up with TRBD2. Germline lookup yields CDR1 KGHDR and CDR2 SFDVKD. CDR3 length: 16 amino acids. V shed 0 bases and J 13 bases; nucleotides not matched to a gene: 12. CDR3 nucleotides: TGTGCCACCAGTGATTTGCGGCGGGAGGGTCAGTTAATCCAGTTCTTC. Encoded protein: CATSDLRREGQLIQFF.

The table lists this clonotype with a few counts. CDR3 sequence (DNA): TGTGCCAGCAGCTTGGTCCTAGCGGGAGTGGGGGAGCAGTTCTTC. This gives the protein CASSLVLAGVGEQFF. The chain is built from TRBV5-5 and TRBJ2-1, with 10 bases fitting TRBD2. Per germline, CDR1 SGHKS and CDR2 YYEKEE (reference sequence). V was clipped by 0 bases and J by 10 bases; unmatched bases: 7. The CDR3 has 15 residues.

The chain links TRBV20-1 to TRBJ2-1; TRBD2 matches at 8 bases. The CDR3 runs to 13 residues. V lost 4 bases and J lost 6; bases outside the gene matches: 5. Germline-derived CDR1 and CDR2 are DFQATT and SNEGSKA (reference sequence). The CDR3 here is CSAKSSGCNEQFF. In nucleotides, the CDR3 is TGCAGTGCTAAGTCTAGCGGGTGCAATGAGCAGTTCTTC.